One and the same sample provided the 10 T cell receptor beta chains below, sequenced in a study of T cell repertoires in cytomegalovirus infection (dated by TCRdb to the late 2010s). The sequencer was an Illumina HiSeq 1500. In TCRdb, the public reads were trimmed at Q25 with fastp and aligned with MiXCR, with productive beta chains retained. Rows are unified per CDR3 protein, each entry keeping the most common DNA and genes. The sample table holds fewer than 1,000,000 distinct CDR3 sequences, of which about a third were seen once. About 14% of the sample is taken by the ten largest. These TCRs' antigens remain unknown. Read against the paper, the sample's treatment or condition label means: in vitro stimulation with specific CMV peptide epitopes to enrich CMV-specific T cells. The sequencing used cultured CD8+ T cells from PBMCs, collected from culture after CMV antigen stimulation. These receptors were obtained from a human donor in good health (CMV status not recorded). Some clones in this sample may be carry-over from other donors' samples.

The chain carries TRBV28 and TRBJ1-3; unclear D gene. The germline V gene has CDR1 MDHEN and CDR2 SYDVKM. With 3 bases removed from V and 0 bases from J, the gap between germline ends came to 9 bases. The CDR3 contains 15 residues. CDR3 amino acids: CASSLAQASGNTIYF. CDR3 DNA: TGTGCCAGCAGTTTGGCTCAGGCCTCTGGAAACACCATATATTTT. Drawing the rest from reference TRBV28 and TRBJ1-3, the complete variable domain is DVKVTQSSRYLVKRTGEKVFLECVQDMDHENMFWYRQDPGLGLRLIYFSYDVKMKEKGDIPEGYSVSREKKERFSLILESASTNQTSMYLCASSLAQASGNTIYFGEGSWLTVV.

This chain joins TRBV7-8 and TRBJ1-6; 7 bases are shared with TRBD1. This CDR3 spans 14 amino acids. Germline CDR1 is SGHVS and CDR2 is FQNEAQ. Trimming removed 6 bases from V and 7 bases from J; junction bases left unmatched: 6. This CDR3 is CASRAGQPNSPLHF. The DNA for the CDR3 is TGTGCCAGCAGAGCGGGACAGCCAAATTCACCCCTCCACTTT.

This clonotype was seen a handful of times. The V and J genes are TRBV4-1 and TRBJ1-1; 7 bases are shared with TRBD1. CDR1 is MGHRA, CDR2 YSYEKL, per germline. CDR3 length: 15 amino acids. Trimming removed 4 bases from V and 5 bases from J; junction bases left unmatched: 10. CDR3 region: CASSPMTGIITEAFF. CDR3 sequence (DNA): TGCGCCAGCAGCCCGATGACAGGGATTATTACTGAAGCTTTCTTT.

This clonotype has just a few counts. The CDR3 is CASSPRTSGGLSTYQETQYF. CDR3 nucleotide sequence: TGTGCCAGCAGCCCAAGGACTAGCGGGGGCCTATCGACGTACCAAGAGACCCAGTACTTC. The rearrangement uses TRBV7-2 and TRBJ2-5; 13 bases are shared with TRBD2. In germline, CDR1 is SGHTA, CDR2 FQGNSA. The length of the CDR3 is 20 residues. V was clipped by 5 bases and J by 0 bases; unmatched bases: 15. Using reference TRBV7-2 and TRBJ2-5 for the parts outside the CDR3, the full variable domain is GAGVSQSPSNKVTEKGKDVELRCDPISGHTALYWYRQSLGQGLEFLIYFQGNSAPDKSGLPSDRFSAERTGGSVSTLTIQRTQQEDSAVYLCASSPRTSGGLSTYQETQYFGPGTRLLVL.

This rearrangement joins TRBV12-3 or TRBV12-4 to TRBJ1-5, with D perhaps TRBD1 (5 bases). V was trimmed by 1 base and J by 3 bases, leaving 10 bases between them. CDR3 length: 15 residues. The CDR3 sequence is CASSLGGPNNQPQHF. In DNA form, the CDR3 reads TGTGCCAGCAGTTTAGGGGGACCGAACAATCAGCCCCAGCATTTT.

The V gene is TRBV3-1, the J gene TRBJ2-3, with D maybe TRBD1 (6 bases). V lost 6 bases, J lost 0 bases, and 10 bases lay in between. Germline CDR1 and CDR2: LGHDT and YNNKEL (reference sequence). The CDR3 contains 14 residues. The CDR3 loop reads CASRSGHSTDTQYF. DNA of the CDR3: TGTGCCAGCAGGTCGGGACACAGCACAGATACGCAGTATTTT.

The rearrangement uses TRBV7-2 and TRBJ2-1; D is perhaps TRBD1 (5 bases). Trimming cost V 6 bases and J 7 bases, with 16 bases left between them. CDR1 is SGHTA, CDR2 FQGNSA, per germline. This CDR3 is 14 amino acids long. The CDR3, as DNA: TGTGCCAGCAGACCAGTGCCATCAGGGAATGAGCAGTTCTTC. Its protein product is CASRPVPSGNEQFF.

In the case of this clonotype: A much larger clone differs by one base, so this may be a read error. V gene TRBV7-8 combines with J gene TRBJ1-1; 8 bases line up with TRBD1. After removal of 5 bases from V and 5 bases from J, the junction contained 7 bases not matched to a gene. Germline-derived CDR1 and CDR2 are SGHVS and FQNEAQ. This CDR3 has 14 amino acids. The CDR3 region is CASSILGQGTEAFF. In DNA, the CDR3 is TGTGCCAGCAGCATCTTAGGACAGGGAACTGAAGCTTTCTTT.

This chain links TRBV13 with TRBJ1-3, with no clear D. Germline V CDR1 and CDR2: PRHDT, FYEKMQ (reference sequence). Trimming removed 7 bases from V and 0 bases from J, with 10 bases in between. The CDR3 length is 14 residues. Here the CDR3 reads CASTTRSSGNTIYF. CDR3 coding DNA: TGTGCCAGCACTACCCGGAGCTCTGGAAACACCATATATTTT.

The V gene is TRBV12-5, the J gene TRBJ1-2; a possible D gene is TRBD1 (6 bases). The CDR3 covers 14 residues. Germline V CDR1 and CDR2: LGHNT, FRNRAP. Trimming pared 1 base from V and 5 bases from J, leaving 11 bases between. In DNA, the CDR3 is TGTGCTAGTGGTTTGGCAGGACAGTCATATGGCTACACCTTC. Translation: CASGLAGQSYGYTF.